This TCR beta chain comes out of a study of cytomegalovirus exposure and HLA in healthy donors. In this sample, this clone turned up once. What it binds is not known. Study-wide findings and caveats: In a later analysis, V- and J-gene trimming of beta chains associated with a DCLRE1C missense variant, replicated independently. Sequence variants that were highly shared formed a cluster that was likely a sequencing artifact. The study put 160 or so TCR beta chains on its list as cytomegalovirus-associated. Productive status was seen about 90% or about 30% of the time for most TCR beta V segments in an earlier analysis.

This CDR3 is 14 amino acids long. V shed 4 bases and J 0 bases; nucleotides not matched to a gene: 2. Germline V gene data show CDR1 as MNHEY and CDR2 as SVGAGI. With 60 Vbeta and 13 Jbeta primers, the PCR was carried out. The table came from immunoSEQ multiplex PCR; TCRdb's copy has only in-frame clones and leaves some out. There are 100,000 to 150,000 clones in the sample; over 70% occur only once, and 7.5% to 9.5% lies in the top ten. The TCR was taken from a woman aged 45 to 65 in good health and CMV-seropositive. V gene TRBV6-5 combines with J gene TRBJ1-1; 7 nucleotides agree with TRBD1. The sample comprised PBMCs. CDR3 amino acids: CASSFGTVNTEAFF. DNA for the CDR3: TGTGCCAGCAGTTTCGGGACAGTGAACACTGAAGCTTTCTTT.